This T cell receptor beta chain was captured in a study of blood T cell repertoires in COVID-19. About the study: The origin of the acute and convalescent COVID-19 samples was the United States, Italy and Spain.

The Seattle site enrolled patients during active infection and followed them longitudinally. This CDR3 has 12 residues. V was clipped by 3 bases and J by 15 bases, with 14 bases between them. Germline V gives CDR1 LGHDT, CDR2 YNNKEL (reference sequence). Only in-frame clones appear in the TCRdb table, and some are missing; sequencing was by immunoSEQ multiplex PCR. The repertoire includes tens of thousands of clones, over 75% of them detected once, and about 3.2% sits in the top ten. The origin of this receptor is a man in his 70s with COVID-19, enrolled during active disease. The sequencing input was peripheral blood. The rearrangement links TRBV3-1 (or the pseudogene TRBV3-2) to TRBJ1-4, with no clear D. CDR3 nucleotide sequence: TGTGCCAGCAGCCAGTTAACAGATGGAATGTTTTTT. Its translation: CASSQLTDGMFF.